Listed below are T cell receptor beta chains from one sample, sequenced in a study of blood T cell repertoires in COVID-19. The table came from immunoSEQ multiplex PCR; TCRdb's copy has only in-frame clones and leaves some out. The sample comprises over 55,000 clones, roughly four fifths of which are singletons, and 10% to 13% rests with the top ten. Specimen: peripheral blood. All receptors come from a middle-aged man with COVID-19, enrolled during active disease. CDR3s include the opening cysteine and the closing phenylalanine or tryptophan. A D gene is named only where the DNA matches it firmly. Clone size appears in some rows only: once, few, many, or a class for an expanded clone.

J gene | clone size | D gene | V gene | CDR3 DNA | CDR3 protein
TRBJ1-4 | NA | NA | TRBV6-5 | TGTGCCAGCAGTTACTCGCCGGGGGTACTGTTTTTT | CASSYSPGVLFF
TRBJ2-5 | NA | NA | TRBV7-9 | TGTGCCAGCAGCTCAGAGGTGACCCAGTACTTC | CASSSEVTQYF
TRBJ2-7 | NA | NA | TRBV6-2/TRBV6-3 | TGTGCCAGCAGTCCGGCCAACAGGGACGAGCAGTACTTC | CASSPANRDEQYF
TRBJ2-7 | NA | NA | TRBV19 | TGTGCCAGTAGTATGACAGGCGTCCCCTACGAGCAGTACTTC | CASSMTGVPYEQYF
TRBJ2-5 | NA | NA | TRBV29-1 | TGCAGCGCCGTAGGGGTAACGGAGACCCAGTACTTC | CSAVGVTETQYF
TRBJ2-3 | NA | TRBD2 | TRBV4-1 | TGCGCCAGCAGAAATCAAATAGCGGGAGGAGGAGATACGCAGTATTTT | CASRNQIAGGGDTQYF
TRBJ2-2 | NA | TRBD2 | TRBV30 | TGTGCCTGGATGGGGCGGGAGGTCACCGGGGAGCTGTTTTTT | CAWMGREVTGELFF
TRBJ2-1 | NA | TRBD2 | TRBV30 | TGTGCCTGGAGTGGGTTCGGCGGGAGCGTATCCTACAATGAGCAGTTCTTC | CAWSGFGGSVSYNEQFF
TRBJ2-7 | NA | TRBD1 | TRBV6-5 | TGTGCCAGCAGTTACCGCGGACAGGGCCCCTACGAGCAGTACTTC | CASSYRGQGPYEQYF
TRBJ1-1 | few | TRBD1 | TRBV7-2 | TGTGCCAGCAGCCCTAGGACAGGACACACTGAAGCTTTCTTT | CASSPRTGHTEAFF
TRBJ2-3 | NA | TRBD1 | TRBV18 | TGTGCCAGCTCACCGACAGGGGCTCTTGATACGCAGTATTTT | CASSPTGALDTQYF
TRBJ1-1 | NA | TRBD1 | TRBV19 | TGTGCCAGTAGTATATCCCAGGGGGGGAACACTGAAGCTTTCTTT | CASSISQGGNTEAFF
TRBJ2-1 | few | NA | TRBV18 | TGTGCCAGCTCGCCCGCTAGCGACCTTCATGAGCAGTTCTTC | CASSPASDLHEQFF
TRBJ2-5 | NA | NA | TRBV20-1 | TGCAGTGCAACCAGGGAAGAGACCCAGTACTTC | CSATREETQYF
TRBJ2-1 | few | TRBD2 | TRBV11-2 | TGTGCCAGCAGCTGGTCGGGGATTAGCGGGGACAACTACAATGAGCAGTTCTTC | CASSWSGISGDNYNEQFF
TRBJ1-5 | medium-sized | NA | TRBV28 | TGTGCCAGCAGTTTTATCAGGGGAGGGGATCAGCCCCAGCATTTT | CASSFIRGGDQPQHF
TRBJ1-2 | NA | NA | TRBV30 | TGTGCCTGGAGTTCCCCCCCAGGGCGAGCTAACTATGGCTACACCTTC | CAWSSPPGRANYGYTF
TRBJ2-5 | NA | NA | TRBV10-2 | TGCGCCAGCCAGGGTCAAGAGACCCAGTACTTC | CASQGQETQYF
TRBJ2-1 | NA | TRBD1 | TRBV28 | TGTGCCAGCACCGGGAGCCCCGGGACAGGGTCCAATGAGCAGTTCTTC | CASTGSPGTGSNEQFF
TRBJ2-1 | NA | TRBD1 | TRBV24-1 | TGTGCCACCAGTGACTCGACAGGGGGGACCTACAATGAGCAGTTCTTC | CATSDSTGGTYNEQFF
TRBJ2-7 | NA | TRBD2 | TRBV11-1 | TGTGCCAGCAGCTTGTTGGCAGCGGGAGGGGTGTACTTC | CASSLLAAGGVYF
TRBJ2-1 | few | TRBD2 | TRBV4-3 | TGCGCCAGCAGCCCATATTCCCAGACTAGCGGGAGGGAAGAGCAGTTCTTC | CASSPYSQTSGREEQFF
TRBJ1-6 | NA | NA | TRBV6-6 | TGTGCCAGCAGTTACGGGAGCTCCTATAATTCACCCCTCCACTTT | CASSYGSSYNSPLHF
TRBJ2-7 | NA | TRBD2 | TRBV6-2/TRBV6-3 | TGTGCCAGCAGTTACGGGACTAGCGGGAGTTCTGCCTACGAGCAGTACTTC | CASSYGTSGSSAYEQYF
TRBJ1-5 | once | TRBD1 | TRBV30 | TGTGCCTGGAGTAACACAGGGGGTGGTCAGCCCCAGCATTTT | CAWSNTGGGQPQHF
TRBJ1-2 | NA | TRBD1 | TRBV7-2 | TGTGCCAGCAGCCAGGACAGGAGGGGCTACACCTTC | CASSQDRRGYTF
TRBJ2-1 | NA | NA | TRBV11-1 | TGTGCCAGCAGCTCGTCGGGAGTTCGGTACAATGAGCAGTTCTTC | CASSSSGVRYNEQFF
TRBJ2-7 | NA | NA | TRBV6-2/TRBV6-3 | TGTGCCAGCAGTTACTTAGGGGCCGGCTACGAGCAGTACTTC | CASSYLGAGYEQYF
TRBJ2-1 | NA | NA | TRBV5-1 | TGCGCCAGCAGCTTGGCTCGCGGCAATGAGCAGTTCTTC | CASSLARGNEQFF
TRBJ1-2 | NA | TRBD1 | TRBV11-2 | TGTGCCAGCAGCTTAGTAACCAGAGCCGACAGGGATGGCTACACCTTC | CASSLVTRADRDGYTF
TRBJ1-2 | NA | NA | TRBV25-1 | TGTGCCAGCTCCAGCGGGATGAGGGGCGCAGTTGGGTATGGCTACACCTTC | CASSSGMRGAVGYGYTF
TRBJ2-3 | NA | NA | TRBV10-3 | TGTGCCATCAGTGAGTCGAGCTTGGGGGGTCGGACAGATACGCAGTATTTT | CAISESSLGGRTDTQYF
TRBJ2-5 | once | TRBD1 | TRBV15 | TGTGCCACCAGCAGAGAGGACAGGGAATTGGAGACCCAGTACTTC | CATSREDRELETQYF
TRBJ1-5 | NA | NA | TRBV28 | TGTGCCAGCAGTTTAAGAGTCAATCAGCCCCAGCATTTT | CASSLRVNQPQHF
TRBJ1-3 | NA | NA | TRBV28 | TGTGCCAGCGACGGGGGGAGCGGAAACACCATATATTTT | CASDGGSGNTIYF
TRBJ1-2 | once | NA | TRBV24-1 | TGTGCCACCAGTGATTCGAACTATGGCTACACCTTC | CATSDSNYGYTF
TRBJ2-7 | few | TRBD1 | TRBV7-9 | TGTGCCAGCAGGGATGGACAGGCGGTCTACGAGCAGTACTTC | CASRDGQAVYEQYF
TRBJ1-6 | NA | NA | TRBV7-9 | TGTGCCAGCAGCCCCGGACATGGCTCTATTACTCCTTCCCTCCACTTT | CASSPGHGSITPSLHF
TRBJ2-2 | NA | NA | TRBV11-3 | TGTGCCAGCAGCTTATCAGGGGCGAACACCGGGGAGCTGTTTTTT | CASSLSGANTGELFF
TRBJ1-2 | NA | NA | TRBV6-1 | TGTGCCAGCAGTGAAGAGGGGGGGAATAACTATGGCTACACCTTC | CASSEEGGNNYGYTF
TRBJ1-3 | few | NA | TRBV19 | TGTGCCAGTACGGGGATACCTGATGGAAACACCATATATTTT | CASTGIPDGNTIYF
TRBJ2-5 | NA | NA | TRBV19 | TGTGCCAGTAGTGGACGGGGACTGACGGCTGCGACCCAGTACTTC | CASSGRGLTAATQYF
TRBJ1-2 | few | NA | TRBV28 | TGTGCCAGCAGTTTATGGGAGACAGCTAACTATGGCTACACCTTC | CASSLWETANYGYTF
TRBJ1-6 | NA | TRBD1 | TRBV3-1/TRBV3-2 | TGTGCCAGCAGCCGGGACAGGGGCTTCCCCCTCCACTTT | CASSRDRGFPLHF
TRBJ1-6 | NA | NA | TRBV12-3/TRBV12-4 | TGTGCCAGCAGTTTGTCGAGGGGGTCACCCCTCCACTTT | CASSLSRGSPLHF
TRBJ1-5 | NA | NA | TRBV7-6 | TGTGCCAGCAGCTTAGGGCCCAATAGCAATCAGCCCCAGCATTTT | CASSLGPNSNQPQHF
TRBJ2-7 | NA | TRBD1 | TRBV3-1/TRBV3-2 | TGTGCCAGCAGCCGAGGGGGCGCGGGCTCCTACGAGCAGTACTTC | CASSRGGAGSYEQYF
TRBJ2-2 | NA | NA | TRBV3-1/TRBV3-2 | TGTGCCAGCAGCCCTCCAGACTTCCCCTTCGGGGAGCTGTTTTTT | CASSPPDFPFGELFF
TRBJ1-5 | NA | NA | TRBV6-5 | TGTGCCAGCATTGTGCAGGAGGCAAGCAATCAGCCCCAGCATTTT | CASIVQEASNQPQHF
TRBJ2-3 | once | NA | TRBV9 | TGTGCCAGCAGCAATAACCCAGGCACAGATACGCAGTATTTT | CASSNNPGTDTQYF
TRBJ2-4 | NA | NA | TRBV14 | TGTGCCAGCAGCCAAGATTGGAGGGCAGGACACATTCAGTACTTC | CASSQDWRAGHIQYF
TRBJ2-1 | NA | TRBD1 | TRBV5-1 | TGCGCCAGCAGCACGACAGGGAACCCCTACAATGAGCAGTTCTTC | CASSTTGNPYNEQFF
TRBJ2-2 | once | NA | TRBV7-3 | TGTGCCAGCAGCTTTATAGCGGTGACGAACACCGGGGAGCTGTTTTTT | CASSFIAVTNTGELFF
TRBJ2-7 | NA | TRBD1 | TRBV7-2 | TGTGCCAGCAGCCACGACAGGGGCGAGCAGTACTTC | CASSHDRGEQYF
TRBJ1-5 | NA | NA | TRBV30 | TGTGCCTGGTCGAGGTGGGGGCGAGGTCAGCCCCAGCATTTT | CAWSRWGRGQPQHF
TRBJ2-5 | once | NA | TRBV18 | TGTGCCAGCTCACTCCGGGAATACCAAGAGACCCAGTACTTC | CASSLREYQETQYF
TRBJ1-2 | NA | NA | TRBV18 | TGTGCCAGCTCACCCCAGGGGTATGGCTACACCTTC | CASSPQGYGYTF
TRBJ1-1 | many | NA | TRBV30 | TGTGCCTGGAGGGACGCAGGGCTTTGGGGTACTGAAGCTTTCTTT | CAWRDAGLWGTEAFF
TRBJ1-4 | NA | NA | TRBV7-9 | TGTGCCAGCAGATCACAGGGCACTAATGAAAAACTGTTTTTT | CASRSQGTNEKLFF